A single sample gave rise to the 7 T cell receptor beta chains below, sequenced in a study of T cells in pancreatic ductal adenocarcinoma. The data were produced by immunoSEQ multiplex PCR, yet TCRdb's version contains in-frame clones alone and is incomplete. The sample lists about 98,000 clones, more than 90% occurring once. Selected pancreatic ductal adenocarcinoma patients had undergone surgery without neoadjuvant therapy. Sequences were obtained from PBMCs. These receptors originate from a human donor with pancreatic ductal adenocarcinoma.

Here the CDR3 DNA reads TGTGCCTGGAGTGTCGGGGAGGCAAAACTGTTTTTT. Protein: CAWSVGEAKLFF. The chain joins TRBV30 to TRBJ1-4; no reliable D call. V lost 0 bases to trimming and J lost 10 bases, with 9 bases between them. Per the germline V gene, CDR1 is GTSNPN and CDR2 is SVGIG (reference sequence). The CDR3 loop spans 12 amino acids.

The V gene is TRBV11-2, the J gene TRBJ1-2; tentatively, D is TRBD1 (6 bases). This CDR3 comprises 13 residues. Looked up from germline, CDR1 is SGHAT and CDR2 is FQNNGV. V was trimmed by 3 bases and J by 6 bases, leaving 11 bases between them. DNA for the CDR3: TGTGCCAGCAGCTTGAACAGGGAGAATGGCTACACCTTC. This encodes CASSLNRENGYTF. Supplemented by reference TRBV11-2 and TRBJ1-2, the full variable domain reads EAGVAQSPRYKIIEKRQSVAFWCNPISGHATLYWYQQILGQGPKLLIQFQNNGVVDDSQLPKDRFSAERLKGVDSTLKIQPAKLEDSAVYLCASSLNRENGYTFGSGTRLTVV.

The J gene is TRBJ2-7, the V gene TRBV9, with 8 bases lining up with TRBD1. The CDR3 covers 14 residues. With V trimmed by 4 bases and J by 5 bases, 8 bases remained unmatched. Germline loops: CDR1 SGDLS, CDR2 YYNGEE. CDR3 sequence: CASSPQDRVDEQYF. CDR3 nucleotide sequence: TGTGCCAGCAGCCCCCAGGACAGGGTGGACGAGCAGTACTTC.

The V call is TRBV18, the J call TRBJ2-1, with TRBD2 matching over 11 bases. Germline V gene data show CDR1 as KGHSH and CDR2 as LQKENI. After removal of 2 bases from V and 14 bases from J, the junction contained 5 bases not matched to a gene. This CDR3 has 13 amino acids. The CDR3 coding sequence is TGTGCCAGCTCACCAACCCTAGCGGGAGGAAAGTTCTTC. Protein sequence: CASSPTLAGGKFF.

This chain's CDR3 is CASSQGSGSKQGYEQYF. The CDR3 DNA is TGCGCCAGCAGCCAAGGTAGCGGGAGCAAGCAGGGCTACGAGCAGTACTTC. V and J are TRBV4-1 and TRBJ2-7; TRBD2 matches at 9 bases. The CDR3 has 17 residues. CDR1 and CDR2 from the germline V gene are MGHRA and YSYEKL. Losses at the gene ends were 1 base for V and 3 bases for J; bases not matched to a gene: 10.

The CDR3 reads CASSPAIAGGRGEQYF. DNA of the CDR3: TGTGCCAGCTCACCGGCGATAGCGGGAGGGCGAGGCGAGCAGTACTTC. J is TRBJ2-7 and V is TRBV18; 11 nucleotides line up with TRBD2. This CDR3 has 16 amino acids. Germline trimming cut 3 bases from V and 6 bases from J; bases unmatched to any gene: 10. Looked up from germline, CDR1 is KGHSH and CDR2 is LQKENI.

The J gene is TRBJ2-3, the V gene TRBV5-4; 11 nucleotides line up with TRBD2. Germline V CDR1 and CDR2: SGHNT, YYREEE (reference sequence). With V trimmed by 7 bases and J by 6 bases, 13 bases remained unmatched. This CDR3 spans 16 amino acids. CDR3 coding DNA: TGTGCCAGCGGACGATTAGCGGGAGGGCCGGGTGATACGCAGTATTTT. It yields the protein CASGRLAGGPGDTQYF.